This T cell receptor delta chain was sequenced during a study of gamma delta lymphoproliferative disorders and STAT genes. Turning to the study itself: The LymphoTrack Dx TCRG Assay amplified gamma chains from at least 50 ng of genomic DNA.

V shed 2 bases, J shed 2 bases, and the junction held 12 bases outside the gene matches. The CDR3 extends over 21 amino acids. Per the germline V gene, CDR1 is GEAIGNYY and CDR2 is EKD. Genomic DNA from isolated PBMCs served as the sequencing template. TCRdb processed the multiplex PCR reads again with the CATT caller. The sample consists of some 900 delta-chain clones, roughly 1.6% of them appearing once. This clone was picked up a small number of times. Its antigen remains unknown. The TCRdb protein comes from a much larger clone and disagrees with this DNA's translation at residue 5, likely due to a read error; the protein given here is derived from the DNA. The study, taken as a whole, reports: Controls likely had mixed maturation stages, while leukemic cells were mostly terminal effectors.

The receptor comes from a human donor in good health. The sequenced material came from blood. This rearrangement joins TRDV2 to TRDJ3; 12 bases match TRDD3. The CDR3 coding sequence is TGTGCCTGTGACAACGGCTGGGGGATACGCGAGTCCACCTGGGACACCCGACAGATGTTTTTC. Protein sequence: CACDNGWGIRESTWDTRQMFF.